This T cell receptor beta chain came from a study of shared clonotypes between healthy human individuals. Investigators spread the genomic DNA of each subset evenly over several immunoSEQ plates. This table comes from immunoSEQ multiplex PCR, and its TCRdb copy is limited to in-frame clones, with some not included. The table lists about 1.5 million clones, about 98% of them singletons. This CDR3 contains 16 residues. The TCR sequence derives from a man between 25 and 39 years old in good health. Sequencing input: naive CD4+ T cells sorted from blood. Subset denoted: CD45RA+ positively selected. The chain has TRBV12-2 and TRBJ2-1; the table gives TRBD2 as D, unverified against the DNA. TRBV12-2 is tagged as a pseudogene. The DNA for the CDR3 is TGTGCAAGTCGCTTAGACCCCCTGGGAGAAGGGAATGAGCAGTTCTTC. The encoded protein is CASRLDPLGEGNEQFF.